These 24 T cell receptor beta chains were sequenced from one sample in a study of blood T cell repertoires in COVID-19. The method was immunoSEQ multiplex PCR; TCRdb's version includes in-frame clones alone and lacks a portion of them. The data show around 280,000 clones, with around 90% seen just once and 1.5% to 2% held by the top ten. Sequences were obtained from PBMCs or T cells enriched from blood (not recorded which). These receptors were obtained from a woman between 40 and 55 years old who had recovered from COVID-19.

The chain has TRBV18 and TRBJ1-5; D gene ambiguous. The CDR3 is 13 residues long. The germline gives CDR1 KGHSH, CDR2 LQKENI. Trimming left V 2 bases short and J 5 bases short, with 7 bases between. The CDR3 is CASSPSRDQPQHF. As DNA, the CDR3 is TGTGCCAGCTCACCATCGCGGGATCAGCCCCAGCATTTT.

The chain has TRBV18 and TRBJ1-3; maybe TRBD1 (6 bases). CDR1 and CDR2 from the germline V gene are KGHSH and LQKENI. The CDR3 has 15 residues. V lost 6 bases and J 0 bases, leaving 12 bases between the germline ends. The CDR3: CASSTDRLSGNTIYF. The CDR3 nucleotides read TGTGCCAGCTCTACCGACAGGCTCTCTGGAAACACCATATATTTT.

The V call is TRBV14, the J call TRBJ1-2; 7 nucleotides align to TRBD1. CDR1 SGHDN and CDR2 FVKESK come from the germline V gene. The CDR3 has 16 amino acids. V lost 2 bases, J lost 2 bases, and 8 bases stayed unmatched. The CDR3 sequence: CASSQILGGPNYGYTF. In DNA, the CDR3 is TGTGCCAGCAGCCAAATCTTAGGGGGCCCCAACTATGGCTACACCTTC.

V is TRBV9 and J is TRBJ1-2; 7 bases align to TRBD1. The germline CDR1 and CDR2 sequences are SGDLS and YYNGEE. This CDR3 is 16 amino acids long. Trimming cost V 3 bases and J 1 base; bases outside gene matches: 9. The CDR3 loop is CASSAITGESNYGYTF. CDR3 DNA sequence: TGTGCCAGCAGCGCCATTACAGGGGAAAGTAACTATGGCTACACCTTC. Full variable domain (outside the CDR3, taken from reference TRBV9 and TRBJ1-2): DSGVTQTPKHLITATGQRVTLRCSPRSGDLSVYWYQQSLDQGLQFLIQYYNGEERAKGNILERFSAQQFPDLHSELNLSSLELGDSALYFCASSAITGESNYGYTFGSGTRLTVV.

V gene TRBV7-9 combines with J gene TRBJ1-2; weak D call: TRBD1 (6 bases). The V and J ends lost 6 bases and 0 bases respectively, with 11 bases between them. The CDR3 has 14 amino acids. Germline assignment: CDR1 SEHNR and CDR2 FQNEAQ (reference sequence). This chain's CDR3 is CASSNRAANYGYTF. CDR3 DNA sequence: TGTGCCAGCAGTAACAGGGCAGCTAACTATGGCTACACCTTC.

The chain combines TRBV4-1 with TRBJ1-1; D not certain. The CDR3 is made up of 14 amino acids. Trimming stripped 4 bases from V and 1 base from J, with 10 bases between. CDR1 MGHRA and CDR2 YSYEKL come from the germline V gene. In nucleotides, the CDR3 is TGCGCCAGCAGCCCCGGAGATAGGAACACTGAAGCTTTCTTT. Protein: CASSPGDRNTEAFF.

This chain connects TRBV19 to TRBJ1-5, with D possibly TRBD1 on 5 matching bases. CDR1 and CDR2 (germline): LNHDA, SQIVND (reference sequence). The CDR3 has 14 amino acids. Trimming took 0 bases from V and 5 from J, leaving 8 bases between them. The CDR3, as DNA: TGTGCCAGTAGTATAGATCCGGGGGATCAGCCCCAGCATTTT. Amino acid sequence: CASSIDPGDQPQHF.

The chain is built from TRBV5-5 and TRBJ1-6; D is undetermined. V was pared by 3 bases and J by 0 bases, with 16 bases between. The germline gives CDR1 SGHKS, CDR2 YYEKEE (reference sequence). The CDR3 runs 18 residues. The CDR3 here is CASSSTAGAGSYNSPLHF. The CDR3 region has the DNA TGTGCCAGCAGCTCCACTGCGGGAGCCGGCTCCTATAATTCACCCCTCCACTTT.

V and J are TRBV10-3 and TRBJ2-1; 14 nucleotides agree with TRBD2. The length of the CDR3 is 17 residues. CDR1 and CDR2 from the germline V gene are ENHRY and SYGVKD. V lost 10 bases, J lost 1 base, and 9 bases stayed unmatched. The CDR3 here is CATGTSGSRGSYNEQFF. For the CDR3, the DNA is TGTGCCACCGGGACTAGCGGGAGCAGGGGATCCTACAATGAGCAGTTCTTC.

The chain couples TRBV5-4 to TRBJ2-2, with 7 nucleotides matching TRBD1. Germline trimming cut 2 bases from V and 0 bases from J; bases unmatched to any gene: 4. The germline V gene encodes CDR1 SGHNT and CDR2 YYREEE (reference sequence). The CDR3 is made up of 16 amino acids. The CDR3 region has the DNA TGTGCCAGCAGCTTAGGGGACAGCTCGAACACCGGGGAGCTGTTTTTT. Residues: CASSLGDSSNTGELFF.

The chain links TRBV10-2 to TRBJ2-1, with D possibly matching TRBD2 (5 bases). V was pared by 5 bases and J by 5 bases, with 10 bases between. In germline, CDR1 is WSHSY, CDR2 SAAADI. There are 13 residues in the CDR3. The CDR3 sequence: CASSIGEHNEQFF. DNA of the CDR3: TGCGCCAGCAGTATCGGGGAGCACAATGAGCAGTTCTTC.

This clone was detected a few times. The chain has TRBV5-4 and TRBJ2-1, with D possibly matching TRBD1 (6 bases). In germline, CDR1 is SGHNT, CDR2 YYREEE (reference sequence). The CDR3 contains 14 residues. The CDR3 sequence: CALAGAGSYNEQFF. CDR3 DNA: TGTGCTTTGGCAGGGGCCGGCTCCTACAATGAGCAGTTCTTC.

The rearrangement joins TRBV11-2 to TRBJ2-7; the D gene is possibly TRBD1 (5 bases). CDR1 and CDR2 (germline): SGHAT, FQNNGV. The CDR3 totals 15 residues. Trimming removed 1 base from V and 0 bases from J, with 10 bases in between. CDR3 region: CASSLGTDSSYEQYF. The CDR3 DNA is TGTGCCAGCAGCTTAGGTACCGACAGCTCCTACGAGCAGTACTTC.

This rearrangement joins TRBV2 to TRBJ1-4; TRBD1 is a possible D gene (6 bases). Germline CDR1 reads SNHLY; CDR2 reads FYNNEI. V shed 6 bases and J shed 6 bases, with 14 bases lying between them. This CDR3 is 14 amino acids long. CDR3 in DNA: TGTGCCAGCAGCGACACGGGGGGCTATGAAAAACTGTTTTTT. Residues: CASSDTGGYEKLFF.

The genes are TRBV18 and TRBJ1-1; possibly TRBD1 for D (5 bases). The CDR3 has 14 amino acids. Germline V lookup: CDR1 KGHSH, CDR2 LQKENI. Trimming removed 3 bases at V and 5 bases at J, with 13 bases between. The DNA for the CDR3 is TGTGCCAGCTCACCCGGGACGCGGGGGACTGAAGCTTTCTTT. Translating it yields CASSPGTRGTEAFF.

J is TRBJ2-5 and V is TRBV7-9, with a tentative D call TRBD1 (5 bases). The CDR3 consists of 13 residues. Per the germline V gene, CDR1 is SEHNR and CDR2 is FQNEAQ (reference sequence). V was cut by 3 bases and J by 5 bases, with 10 bases left in between. The CDR3 protein is CASSFAGQETQYF. CDR3 sequence (DNA): TGTGCCAGCAGCTTTGCAGGGCAGGAGACCCAGTACTTC.

This chain links TRBV6-2 or TRBV6-3 with TRBJ2-7; the D gene is possibly TRBD1 (6 bases). The germline CDR1 and CDR2 sequences are MNHEY and SVGEGT. The CDR3 totals 14 residues. V was clipped by 5 bases and J by 0 bases, with 11 bases between them. Here the CDR3 DNA reads TGTGCCAGCAGTCCGTACAGGGCCTCCTACGAGCAGTACTTC. Translating it yields CASSPYRASYEQYF.

The gene calls are TRBV7-2 and TRBJ1-3; 7 nucleotides agree with TRBD1. CDR1 is SGHTA and CDR2 is FQGNSA in the germline V gene. Germline trimming cut 5 bases from V and 0 bases from J; bases unmatched to any gene: 1. The CDR3 extends over 14 amino acids. For the CDR3, the DNA is TGTGCCAGCAGCCGGGACAGCTCTGGAAACACCATATATTTT. Translating gives CASSRDSSGNTIYF.

This clone was detected once. The V gene is TRBV10-3, the J gene TRBJ2-3, with 10 positions matching TRBD2. V lost 10 bases and J lost 4; bases outside the gene matches: 8. The CDR3 is 14 amino acids. Germline V gene lookup returns CDR1 ENHRY and CDR2 SYGVKD. CDR3 region: CATRAGGPSDTQYF. CDR3 coding DNA: TGTGCCACAAGAGCGGGAGGGCCCTCAGATACGCAGTATTTT.

V is TRBV5-4 and J is TRBJ1-2; 9 bases agree with TRBD1. Germline CDR1 SGHNT, CDR2 YYREEE (reference sequence). V lost 7 bases and J lost 5; bases outside the gene matches: 3. The length of the CDR3 is 12 residues. The CDR3 loop reads CASGGQGYGYTF. CDR3 bases: TGTGCCAGCGGGGGACAGGGTTATGGCTACACCTTC.

The chain has TRBV4-2 and TRBJ1-1; D is unresolved. CDR1 is LGHNA, CDR2 YNFKEQ, per germline. V was trimmed by 1 base and J by 1 base, leaving 7 bases between them. The CDR3 runs 14 residues. CDR3 sequence (DNA): TGTGCCAGCAGCCAAGTCCCCGGGAACACTGAAGCTTTCTTT. Translation gives CASSQVPGNTEAFF.

V gene TRBV18 combines with J gene TRBJ2-7; the D gene is possibly TRBD2 (5 bases). V shed 3 bases and J shed 2 bases, with 11 bases lying between them. The V gene's germline CDR1 is KGHSH and CDR2 LQKENI. There are 14 residues in the CDR3. This CDR3 is CASSPSSRPYEQYF. CDR3 bases: TGTGCCAGCTCACCGTCTAGCCGCCCCTACGAGCAGTACTTC.

This clone was detected once. The genes are TRBV10-2 and TRBJ1-2; no firm D call. The length of the CDR3 is 17 residues. V shed 0 bases and J shed 4 bases, with 18 bases lying between them. Germline V lookup: CDR1 WSHSY, CDR2 SAAADI. CDR3 amino acids: CASSESNTRAIAYGYTF. CDR3 bases: TGCGCCAGCAGTGAGTCCAATACTAGAGCGATTGCCTATGGCTACACCTTC.

The rearrangement joins TRBV5-1 to TRBJ1-3; tentative D call: TRBD1 (5 bases). This CDR3 has 15 amino acids. Germline V gene sequence: CDR1 SGHRS, CDR2 YFSETQ. Trimming stripped 1 base from V and 2 bases from J, with 10 bases between. CDR3 DNA: TGCGCCAGCAGCTTGTTGGGGCACGCTGGAAACACCATATATTTT. Its protein is CASSLLGHAGNTIYF.